These 13 T cell receptor beta chains were all obtained from the same sample, sequenced in a study of cytomegalovirus exposure and HLA in healthy donors. 13 Jbeta primers and 60 Vbeta primers were used for the PCR. Profiled with immunoSEQ multiplex PCR; TCRdb holds only in-frame clones, not every one. The sample contains around 110,000 clones, over 70% of which appear only once. The sample consisted of PBMCs. These receptors were obtained from a woman younger than 30 in good health and CMV-seronegative.

This clone was counted a single time. The rearrangement joins TRBV6-1 to TRBJ1-6, with TRBD1 matching 8 bases. CDR3 length: 15 amino acids. The germline V gene has CDR1 MNHNS and CDR2 SASEGT. Trimming removed 5 bases from V and 11 bases from J; junction bases left unmatched: 11. The DNA of the CDR3 is TGTGCCAGCAGTCCCGACAGGGGCCGCTATCCACCCCTCCACTTT. This sequence encodes CASSPDRGRYPPLHF.

This sequence joins TRBV5-1 and TRBJ2-7, with a tentative D call TRBD1 (6 bases). Germline loops: CDR1 SGHRS, CDR2 YFSETQ. The CDR3 extends over 15 amino acids. V gave up 4 bases and J gave up 4 bases, with 18 bases separating them. The CDR3 loop is CASSTISGTRYEQYF. The CDR3 bases are TGCGCCAGCAGCACGATCTCCGGGACAAGATACGAGCAGTACTTC.

The chain has TRBV28 and TRBJ1-5, with D unresolved. CDR1 and CDR2 from the germline V gene are MDHEN and SYDVKM. Trimming shortened V by 3 bases and J by 6 bases, and 3 bases separated the two germline ends. This CDR3 is built from 11 residues. CDR3 protein: CASSFGQPQHF. Written as DNA, the CDR3 is TGTGCCAGCAGTTTCGGTCAGCCCCAGCATTTT. The full variable domain, with the rest looked up from reference TRBV28 and TRBJ1-5, is DVKVTQSSRYLVKRTGEKVFLECVQDMDHENMFWYRQDPGLGLRLIYFSYDVKMKEKGDIPEGYSVSREKKERFSLILESASTNQTSMYLCASSFGQPQHFGDGTRLSIL.

This clone occurred a few times. The V gene is TRBV5-4, the J gene TRBJ1-2, with no clear D. CDR1 and CDR2 from the germline V gene are SGHNT and YYREEE (reference sequence). V lost 2 bases and J lost 2, with 7 bases in between. There are 13 residues in the CDR3. This CDR3 is CASSFQQNYGYTF. The CDR3 bases are TGTGCCAGCAGCTTTCAACAGAACTATGGCTACACCTTC.

The V and J genes are TRBV2 and TRBJ2-2; a weak D match, TRBD2 (6 bases). The CDR3 consists of 14 residues. Germline CDR1 SNHLY, CDR2 FYNNEI. V lost 8 bases to trimming and J lost 6 bases, with 16 bases between them. The chain's CDR3 is CASAVEGTPGELFF. CDR3 DNA sequence: TGTGCCAGCGCTGTGGAGGGAACGCCCGGGGAGCTGTTTTTT.

The V and J genes are TRBV9 and TRBJ2-7, with 13 bases matching TRBD2. Trimming cost V 4 bases and J 3 bases; bases outside gene matches: 7. CDR1 and CDR2 (germline): SGDLS, YYNGEE. CDR3 length equals 16 residues. The CDR3 is CASSSRTSGGLYEQYF. CDR3 DNA: TGTGCCAGCAGCTCCCGGACTAGCGGGGGCCTCTACGAGCAGTACTTC.

The V and J genes are TRBV4-1 and TRBJ2-1; D gene ambiguous. Trimming removed 5 bases at V and 6 bases at J, with 11 bases between. The CDR3 extends over 13 amino acids. The germline V gene has CDR1 MGHRA and CDR2 YSYEKL. Here the CDR3 reads CASSGQLINEQFF. DNA of the CDR3: TGCGCCAGCAGCGGGCAACTTATCAATGAGCAGTTCTTC.

This clone was found a few times. J is TRBJ1-1 and V is TRBV6-1, with 9 bases matching TRBD1. Trimming removed 6 bases from V and 3 bases from J; junction bases left unmatched: 5. The CDR3 runs to 14 residues. Germline CDR1 is MNHNS and CDR2 is SASEGT. The CDR3 is CASSLQGADTEAFF. As DNA, the CDR3 is TGTGCCAGCAGCCTACAGGGGGCCGACACTGAAGCTTTCTTT.

A remark on this clone: Mismatch with germline at one junction end may stem from a read error. The chain has TRBV29-1 and TRBJ1-2, with 10 bases lining up with TRBD1. CDR1 SQVTM and CDR2 ANQGSEA come from the germline V gene. The CDR3 covers 12 residues. CDR3 sequence (DNA): TGCAGCGTTATGACAGGGGGCTATGGCTACGCCTTC. Its translation is CSVMTGGYGYAF.

The gene calls are TRBV7-8 and TRBJ1-1; the D is unclear. The CDR3 consists of 14 residues. V gave up 2 bases and J gave up 4 bases, with 11 bases separating them. Germline lookup yields CDR1 SGHVS and CDR2 FQNEAQ. The CDR3 sequence is CASSLSVSRTEAFF. In nucleotides, the CDR3 is TGTGCCAGCAGCTTATCGGTATCCCGCACTGAAGCTTTCTTT.

This clone is a singleton in its sample. CDR3 sequence reads: CASRRQGDYGYTF. CDR3 bases: TGTGCCAGCAGGCGACAGGGGGACTATGGCTACACCTTC. The V call is TRBV6-1, the J call TRBJ1-2; 9 nucleotides line up with TRBD1. After removal of 6 bases from V and 3 bases from J, the junction contained 2 bases not matched to a gene. CDR1 is MNHNS, CDR2 SASEGT, per germline. This CDR3 spans 13 amino acids.

J is TRBJ1-2 and V is TRBV5-4; D might be TRBD1 (5 bases). V lost 1 base and J lost 8, with 18 bases in between. Germline-derived CDR1 and CDR2 are SGHNT and YYREEE (reference sequence). The CDR3 length is 15 residues. The CDR3 here is CASSLWLRGAGGYTF. DNA for the CDR3: TGTGCCAGCAGCTTGTGGTTGAGAGGGGCGGGAGGCTACACCTTC. The full variable domain, with the rest looked up from reference TRBV5-4 and TRBJ1-2, is ETGVTQSPTHLIKTRGQQVTLRCSSQSGHNTVSWYQQALGQGPQFIFQYYREEENGRGNFPPRFSGLQFPNYSSELNVNALELDDSALYLCASSLWLRGAGGYTFGSGTRLTVV.

This clone was seen only a few times. Other DNA sequences within the sample encode an identical CDR3. The rearrangement joins TRBV5-1 to TRBJ1-3; D might be TRBD1 (6 bases). The CDR3 is made up of 14 amino acids. Trimming stripped 0 bases from V and 2 bases from J, with 6 bases between. Germline V gives CDR1 SGHRS, CDR2 YFSETQ. The CDR3 DNA reads TGCGCCAGCAGCTTGGGACAGGCTGGAAACACCATATATTTT. Protein: CASSLGQAGNTIYF.